The 13 T cell receptor beta chains below all came from one sample that was sequenced in a study of blood T cells in healthy people across ages. A second roughly 7 to 12 cycle PCR used barcoded and J-beta primers. One entry per CDR3 protein, called by TCRdb with MiXCR from the 5' RACE reads. The sample holds approximately 1.5 million distinct CDR3 sequences, roughly 43% seen once. The sequenced sample consisted of blood. Receptor source: a woman between 18 and 29 years old in good health.

This clonotype turned up a few times. The chain links TRBV5-1 to TRBJ2-2, with D hard to call. Trimming stripped 4 bases from V and 0 bases from J, with 10 bases between. The germline gives CDR1 SGHRS, CDR2 YFSETQ. This CDR3 is built from 15 residues. CDR3 in DNA: TGCGCCAGCAGCACGACACCCTCGAACACCGGGGAGCTGTTTTTT. It yields the protein CASSTTPSNTGELFF. Filled out from reference TRBV5-1 and TRBJ2-2, the complete variable domain reads KAGVTQTPRYLIKTRGQQVTLSCSPISGHRSVSWYQQTPGQGLQFLFEYFSETQRNKGNFPGRFSGRQFSNSRSEMNVSTLELGDSALYLCASSTTPSNTGELFFGEGSRLTVL.

This rearrangement joins TRBV12-3 or TRBV12-4 to TRBJ2-3; 7 bases agree with TRBD1. V lost 5 bases, J lost 4 bases, and 6 bases stayed unmatched. The length of the CDR3 is 14 residues. This chain's CDR3 is CASSRTGAADTQYF. In DNA, the CDR3 is TGTGCCAGCAGTAGAACAGGGGCCGCAGATACGCAGTATTTT.

This clonotype came up once. V gene TRBV7-2 combines with J gene TRBJ2-7; TRBD2 might be the D (5 bases). The J call could be wrong; TRBJ2-5 is a better fit for the DNA end. Germline V gives CDR1 SGHTA, CDR2 FQGNSA. The CDR3 extends over 14 amino acids. The chain's CDR3 is CASSLVREWETQYF. DNA for the CDR3: TGTGCCAGCAGCTTAGTGAGGGAATGGGAGACCCAGTACTTC.

As for this clonotype: Compared with germline, one end of the junction differs, possibly owing to a read error. The J gene is TRBJ2-7, the V gene TRBV28; D possibly corresponds to TRBD2 (5 bases). The CDR3 loop spans 13 amino acids. The germline CDR1 and CDR2 sequences are MDHEN and SYDVKM. CDR3 loop: CACSRGLAEKQYF. In DNA, the CDR3 is TGTGCCTGCAGTCGAGGGTTAGCAGAAAAGCAGTACTTC. Variable domain in full (rest from reference TRBV28 and TRBJ2-7): DVKVTQSSRYLVKRTGEKVFLECVQDMDHENMFWYRQDPGLGLRLIYFSYDVKMKEKGDIPEGYSVSREKKERFSLILESASTNQTSMYLCACSRGLAEKQYFGPGTRLTVT.

This clonotype was detected once. The rearrangement links TRBV5-6 to TRBJ2-1, with D perhaps TRBD1 (6 bases). V lost 2 bases and J lost 9, with 12 bases in between. The germline V gene encodes CDR1 SGHDT and CDR2 YYEEEE. The CDR3 has 13 amino acids. CDR3 coding DNA: TGTGCCAGCAGCTTATTACAGGGCCGTGAGCAGTTCTTC. Residues: CASSLLQGREQFF.

The J gene is TRBJ1-1, the V gene TRBV7-8, with a weak D call TRBD1 (5 bases). Trimming left V 5 bases short and J 8 bases short, with 15 bases between. Germline values: CDR1 SGHVS, CDR2 FQNEAQ. The length of the CDR3 is 13 residues. The CDR3 nucleotides are TGTGCCAGCAGCCCTACCCCAGGGTACGAAGCTTTCTTT. Its translation: CASSPTPGYEAFF.

This clonotype appeared a few times. The V gene is TRBV10-2, the J gene TRBJ2-4; 10 bases line up with TRBD1. J was trimmed by 8 bases and V by 6 bases; bases with no gene match: 7. CDR3 length equals 14 residues. Germline V gives CDR1 WSHSY, CDR2 SAAADI. The CDR3 reads CASRRDRGGDIQYF. Written as DNA, the CDR3 is TGCGCCAGCAGGAGGGACAGGGGAGGGGACATTCAGTACTTC.

This sequence joins TRBV2 and TRBJ2-1; TRBD2 aligns across 10 bases. This CDR3 has 15 residues. With 4 bases clipped from V and 4 bases from J, the junction kept 4 bases outside the gene matches. Germline V gene lookup returns CDR1 SNHLY and CDR2 FYNNEI. CDR3 amino acids: CASSGRTSGYNEQFF. DNA for the CDR3: TGTGCCAGCAGTGGTAGGACTAGCGGATACAATGAGCAGTTCTTC. Full variable domain (missing parts from reference TRBV2 and TRBJ2-1): EPEVTQTPSHQVTQMGQEVILRCVPISNHLYFYWYRQILGQKVEFLVSFYNNEISEKSEIFDDQFSVERPDGSNFTLKIRSTKLEDSAMYFCASSGRTSGYNEQFFGPGTRLTVL.

Points on this clonotype: This may stem from a read error, because a much larger clone lies one nucleotide away. V and J are TRBV12-3 or TRBV12-4 and TRBJ2-7; D might be TRBD1 (6 bases). The CDR3 totals 14 residues. The CDR3 DNA follows: TGTGCCAGAAGTTTAGGGGGAACCCTTTACGAGCAGTACTTC. This sequence encodes CARSLGGTLYEQYF.

This chain uses TRBV6-2 or TRBV6-3 with TRBJ2-1; D possibly uses TRBD1 or TRBD2 (5 bases each). The CDR3 sequence is 19 residues long. V lost 4 bases to trimming and J lost 0 bases, with 22 bases between them. CDR1 is MNHEY, CDR2 SVGEGT, per germline. The CDR3 reads CASSSLGPGRSSSYNEQFF. The CDR3 bases are TGTGCCAGCAGTTCCCTAGGCCCGGGACGGTCGAGCTCCTACAATGAGCAGTTCTTC.

The V and J genes are TRBV2 and TRBJ2-5, with D possibly called TRBD1 or TRBD2 (5 bases each). Trimming pared 6 bases from V and 0 bases from J, leaving 11 bases between. CDR1 and CDR2 from the germline V gene are SNHLY and FYNNEI. CDR3 length: 14 residues. CDR3 in DNA: TGTGCCAGCAGCCTCGGGACCCACCAAGAGACCCAGTACTTC. Its protein product is CASSLGTHQETQYF.

This rearrangement joins TRBV6-2 or TRBV6-3 to TRBJ2-1, with D possibly TRBD1 on 5 matching bases. This CDR3 contains 16 residues. V was trimmed by 0 bases and J by 2 bases, leaving 11 bases between them. The germline V gene encodes CDR1 MNHEY and CDR2 SVGEGT. The CDR3 here is CASSYSDTYPYNEQFF. The CDR3 region has the DNA TGTGCCAGCAGTTACTCGGACACTTATCCCTACAATGAGCAGTTCTTC.

The chain links TRBV20-1 to TRBJ1-2; 8 bases agree with TRBD1. From germline, CDR1 is DFQATT and CDR2 SNEGSKA (reference sequence). This CDR3 has 12 amino acids. V gave up 5 bases and J gave up 4 bases; unmatched junction bases: 3. The CDR3 DNA sequence: TGCAGTGCTGACAGGGGTATCTATGGCTACACCTTC. Translation: CSADRGIYGYTF.